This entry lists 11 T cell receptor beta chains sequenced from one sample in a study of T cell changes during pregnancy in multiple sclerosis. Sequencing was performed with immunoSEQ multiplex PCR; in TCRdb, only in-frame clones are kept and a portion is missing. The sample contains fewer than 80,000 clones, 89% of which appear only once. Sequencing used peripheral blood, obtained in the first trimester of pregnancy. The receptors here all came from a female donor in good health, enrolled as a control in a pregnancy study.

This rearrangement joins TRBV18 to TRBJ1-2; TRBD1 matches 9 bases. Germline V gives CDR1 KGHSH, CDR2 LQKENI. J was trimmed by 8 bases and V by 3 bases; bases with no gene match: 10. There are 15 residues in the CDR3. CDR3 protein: CASSPSRDRVVGYTF. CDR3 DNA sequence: TGTGCCAGCTCACCTTCCCGGGACAGGGTAGTGGGCTACACCTTC.

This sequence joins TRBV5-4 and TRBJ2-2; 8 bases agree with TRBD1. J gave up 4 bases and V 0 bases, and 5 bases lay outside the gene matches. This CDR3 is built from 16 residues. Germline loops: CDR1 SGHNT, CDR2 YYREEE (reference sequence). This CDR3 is CASSLEDRDGTGELFF. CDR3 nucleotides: TGTGCCAGCAGCTTGGAGGACAGGGACGGCACCGGGGAGCTGTTTTTT. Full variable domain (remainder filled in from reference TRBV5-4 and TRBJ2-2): ETGVTQSPTHLIKTRGQQVTLRCSSQSGHNTVSWYQQALGQGPQFIFQYYREEENGRGNFPPRFSGLQFPNYSSELNVNALELDDSALYLCASSLEDRDGTGELFFGEGSRLTVL.

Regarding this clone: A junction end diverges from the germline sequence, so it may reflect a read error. DNA for the CDR3: TGTGCCAGCACCCGAGGGACAGCTTACGAGCAGCACTTC. This codes for CASTRGTAYEQHF. The chain links TRBV13 to TRBJ2-7; 7 nucleotides line up with TRBD1. The V gene's germline CDR1 is PRHDT and CDR2 FYEKMQ (reference sequence). CDR3 length equals 13 residues.

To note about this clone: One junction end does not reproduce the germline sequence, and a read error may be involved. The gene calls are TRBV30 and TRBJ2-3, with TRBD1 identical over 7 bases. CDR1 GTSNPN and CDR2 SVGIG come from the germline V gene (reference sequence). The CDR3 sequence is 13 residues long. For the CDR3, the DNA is TGTGCCTGGAGTGTAGGGGGCACATATACGCAGTATTTT. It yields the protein CAWSVGGTYTQYF.

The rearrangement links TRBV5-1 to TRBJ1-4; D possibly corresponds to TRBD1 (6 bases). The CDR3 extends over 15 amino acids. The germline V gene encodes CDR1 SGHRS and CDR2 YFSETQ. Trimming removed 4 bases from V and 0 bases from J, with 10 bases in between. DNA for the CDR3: TGCGCCAGCAGCCCGGGGGGCACAACTAATGAAAAACTGTTTTTT. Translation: CASSPGGTTNEKLFF.

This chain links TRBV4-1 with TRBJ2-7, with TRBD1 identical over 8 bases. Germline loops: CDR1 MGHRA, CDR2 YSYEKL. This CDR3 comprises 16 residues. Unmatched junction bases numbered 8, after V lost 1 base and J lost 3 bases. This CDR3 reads CASSQAPGGTIYEQYF. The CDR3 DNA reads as TGCGCCAGCAGCCAAGCCCCAGGGGGCACTATCTACGAGCAGTACTTC.

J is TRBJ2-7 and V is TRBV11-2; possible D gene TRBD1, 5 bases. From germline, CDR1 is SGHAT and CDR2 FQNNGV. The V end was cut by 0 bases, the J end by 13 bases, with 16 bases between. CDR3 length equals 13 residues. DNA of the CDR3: TGTGCCAGCAGCTTAGATGCAGGGTCCACGTGTTACTTC. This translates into CASSLDAGSTCYF.

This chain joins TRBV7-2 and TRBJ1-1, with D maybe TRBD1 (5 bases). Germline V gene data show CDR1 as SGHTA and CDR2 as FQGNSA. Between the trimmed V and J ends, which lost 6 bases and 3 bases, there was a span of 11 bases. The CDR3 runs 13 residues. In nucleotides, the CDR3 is TGTGCCAGCAGTTCACAGGCGTACACTGAAGCTTTCTTT. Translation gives CASSSQAYTEAFF.

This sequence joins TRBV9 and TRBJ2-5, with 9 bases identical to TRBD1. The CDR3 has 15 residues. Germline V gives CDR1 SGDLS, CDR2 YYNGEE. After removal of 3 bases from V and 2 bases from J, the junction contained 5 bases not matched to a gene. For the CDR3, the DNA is TGTGCCAGCAGCGCTCGGGGACAGGGTCAAGAGACCCAGTACTTC. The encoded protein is CASSARGQGQETQYF.

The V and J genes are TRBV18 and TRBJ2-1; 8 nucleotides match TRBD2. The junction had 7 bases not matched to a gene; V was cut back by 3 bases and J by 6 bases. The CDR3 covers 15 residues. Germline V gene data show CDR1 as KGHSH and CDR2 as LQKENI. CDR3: CASSPGLVGSNEQFF. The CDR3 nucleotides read TGTGCCAGCTCACCGGGACTAGTGGGCAGCAATGAGCAGTTCTTC.

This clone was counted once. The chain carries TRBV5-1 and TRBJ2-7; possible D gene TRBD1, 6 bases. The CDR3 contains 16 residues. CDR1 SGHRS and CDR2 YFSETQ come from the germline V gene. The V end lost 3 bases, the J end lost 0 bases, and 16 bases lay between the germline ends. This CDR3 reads CASSSVPSRGSYEQYF. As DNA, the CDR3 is TGCGCCAGCAGCTCCGTACCGTCCAGGGGCTCCTACGAGCAGTACTTC.